One and the same sample provided the 27 T cell receptor beta chains below, sequenced in a study of blood T cell repertoires in COVID-19 (dated by TCRdb to about 2020). Receptor libraries were prepared by the immunoSEQ multiplex PCR assay. As stored in TCRdb, this immuneACCESS dataset retains in-frame rearrangements with V and J assigned. A fraction of the clones does not appear; measured against another copy, unresolved V genes explain less than half of the discrepancy, and the remainder lacks a known reason. The sample includes tens of thousands of clones, with about 90% observed a single time. The ten top clones hold roughly 10% of the sample. The sequenced sample was peripheral blood. These receptors were obtained from a man of 80 years or more with acute or convalescent COVID-19.

The rearrangement joins TRBV27 to TRBJ2-1, with 7 bases matching TRBD1. Losses at the gene ends were 2 bases for V and 7 bases for J; bases not matched to a gene: 8. CDR1 is MNHEY, CDR2 SMNVEV, per germline (reference sequence). The CDR3 is 15 amino acids. The CDR3 region is CASSLKGAHGNEQFF. The DNA for the CDR3 is TGTGCCAGCAGTTTAAAGGGGGCGCATGGTAATGAGCAGTTCTTC.

The chain couples TRBV6-1 to TRBJ1-5, with TRBD1 identical over 7 bases. With 0 bases clipped from V and 5 bases from J, the junction kept 4 bases outside the gene matches. Looked up from germline, CDR1 is MNHNS and CDR2 is SASEGT. The CDR3 covers 15 residues. The CDR3 DNA is TGTGCCAGCAGTGAAGCCTACAGGGGTCATCAGCCCCAGCATTTT. Translated: CASSEAYRGHQPQHF.

The table lists this clone with a few counts. The chain uses TRBV28 and TRBJ2-3; 10 bases line up with TRBD2. J was trimmed by 9 bases and V by 6 bases; bases with no gene match: 12. Germline CDR1 is MDHEN and CDR2 is SYDVKM. This CDR3 contains 15 residues. CDR3 in amino acids: CASSLRLAGEVTQYF. In DNA, the CDR3 is TGTGCCAGCAGCCTACGGCTAGCGGGAGAAGTCACGCAGTATTTT.

The chain recombines TRBV6-1 with TRBJ1-2; possible D gene TRBD1, 6 bases. This CDR3 region has 17 residues. Germline V gives CDR1 MNHNS, CDR2 SASEGT. V was cut by 4 bases and J by 3 bases, with 21 bases left in between. In DNA form, the CDR3 reads TGTGCCAGCAGTGTGGGCAGGTGGGATAGGGGGTACTATGGCTACACCTTC. Translating gives CASSVGRWDRGYYGYTF.

CDR3 coding DNA: TGTGCCAGCAGCGGAGTGATAGGGGCTAATTCACCCCTCCACTTT. It is translated as CASSGVIGANSPLHF. The chain is built from TRBV21-1 and TRBJ1-6; the table's D call TRBD1 went unverified against the DNA. TRBV21-1 counts as a pseudogene. The CDR3 length is 15 residues.

V is TRBV28 and J is TRBJ2-7; D is perhaps TRBD2 (6 bases). The CDR3 runs to 12 residues. V was clipped by 3 bases and J by 3 bases, with 6 bases between them. Germline CDR1 is MDHEN and CDR2 is SYDVKM. CDR3 sequence: CASSLGGYEQYF. For the CDR3, the DNA is TGTGCCAGCAGTTTGGGGGGCTACGAGCAGTACTTC.

The V and J genes are TRBV19 and TRBJ2-3; the D is unclear. Trimming pared 5 bases from V and 2 bases from J, leaving 11 bases between. The CDR3 has 14 residues. Per the germline V gene, CDR1 is LNHDA and CDR2 is SQIVND (reference sequence). The CDR3 spells CASSPGQFTDTQYF. Written as DNA, the CDR3 is TGTGCCAGTAGTCCAGGCCAGTTCACAGATACGCAGTATTTT.

The chain couples TRBV3-1 (or the pseudogene TRBV3-2) to TRBJ2-7; TRBD2 might be the D (6 bases). The germline gives CDR1 LGHDT, CDR2 YNNKEL (reference sequence). The CDR3 runs 17 residues. The germline V and J ends were trimmed by 0 bases and 3 bases, with 18 bases remaining between them. The CDR3 region has the DNA TGTGCCAGCAGCCAAGATTCCTCGGGCGGGGTTTACTACGAGCAGTACTTC. Translating gives CASSQDSSGGVYYEQYF.

V is TRBV7-8 and J is TRBJ1-2; the match to TRBD1 covers 7 bases. Germline assignment: CDR1 SGHVS and CDR2 FQNEAQ. The CDR3 extends over 15 amino acids. The V and J ends lost 3 bases and 3 bases, in that order; junction bases with no gene match: 7. CDR3 nucleotide sequence: TGTGCCAGCAGCTTTGCACGCGGGACAGACTATGGCTACACCTTC. This gives the protein CASSFARGTDYGYTF.

The chain links TRBV7-9 to TRBJ2-6; 11 positions match TRBD1. CDR3 length: 18 amino acids. Germline values: CDR1 SEHNR, CDR2 FQNEAQ (reference sequence). J was trimmed by 0 bases and V by 3 bases; bases with no gene match: 4. The CDR3 here is CASSFGTGGLSGANVLTF. The CDR3 nucleotides are TGTGCCAGCAGCTTCGGGACAGGGGGGCTCTCTGGGGCCAACGTCCTGACTTTC.

This clone occurred once. This chain links TRBV21-1 with TRBJ1-5; TRBD1, the table's D call, was not compared with the DNA. TRBV21-1 represents a pseudogene. The CDR3 length is 18 residues. CDR3 DNA sequence: TGTGCCAGCAGCAAAGAAAGGGACAAGGGTTATAGCAATCAGCCCCAGCATTTT. Amino acids: CASSKERDKGYSNQPQHF.

The chain links TRBV6-5 to TRBJ2-7; 8 positions match TRBD2. This CDR3 comprises 14 residues. V was clipped by 6 bases and J by 2 bases; unmatched bases: 6. CDR1 is MNHEY, CDR2 SVGAGI, per germline. DNA of the CDR3: TGTGCCAGCAGACCGGGACTAGTAACCTACGAGCAGTACTTC. Encoded protein: CASRPGLVTYEQYF.

V is TRBV9 and J is TRBJ1-3; D uncertain. Trimming took 0 bases from V and 4 from J, leaving 8 bases between them. The CDR3 totals 14 residues. The germline V gene has CDR1 SGDLS and CDR2 YYNGEE. CDR3 sequence: CASSVGGNGNTIYF. The CDR3 region has the DNA TGTGCCAGCAGCGTAGGAGGGAACGGAAACACCATATATTTT.

The chain carries TRBV7-2 and TRBJ2-3; D is possibly TRBD1 (6 bases). Germline lookup yields CDR1 SGHTA and CDR2 FQGNSA. Between the trimmed V and J ends, which lost 4 bases and 4 bases, there was a span of 18 bases. This CDR3 contains 16 residues. The CDR3 DNA reads TGTGCCAGCAGCTCGGACAGATCCCCGACGGCAGATACGCAGTATTTT. It codes for CASSSDRSPTADTQYF.

V is TRBV5-6 and J is TRBJ1-5; 8 bases are a match to TRBD1. This CDR3 spans 14 amino acids. The V and J ends lost 4 bases and 3 bases, in that order; junction bases with no gene match: 3. Germline V gives CDR1 SGHDT, CDR2 YYEEEE. The CDR3 nucleotides read TGTGCCAGCAGCACGACAGGGGACAATCAGCCCCAGCATTTT. As protein: CASSTTGDNQPQHF. Full variable domain (remainder filled in from reference TRBV5-6 and TRBJ1-5): DAGVTQSPTHLIKTRGQQVTLRCSPKSGHDTVSWYQQALGQGPQFIFQYYEEEERQRGNFPDRFSGHQFPNYSSELNVNALLLGDSALYLCASSTTGDNQPQHFGDGTRLSIL.

This chain joins TRBV19 and TRBJ1-2; maybe TRBD1 (5 bases). V lost 5 bases, J lost 1 base, and 8 bases lay in between. This CDR3 is 13 amino acids long. Germline CDR1 is LNHDA and CDR2 is SQIVND (reference sequence). The CDR3 reads CASSSGINYGYTF. The CDR3 coding sequence is TGTGCCAGTAGTTCAGGGATTAACTATGGCTACACCTTC.

The chain employs TRBV6-5 and TRBJ2-7; D might be TRBD1 (6 bases). This CDR3 is built from 14 residues. V lost 10 bases and J lost 3, with 19 bases in between. CDR1 and CDR2 (germline): MNHEY, SVGAGI. CDR3 residues: CATCPGTSNYEQYF. CDR3 DNA: TGTGCCACCTGCCCCGGGACAAGTAACTACGAGCAGTACTTC.

This sequence joins TRBV18 and TRBJ2-3; 15 bases line up with TRBD2. Germline-derived CDR1 and CDR2 are KGHSH and LQKENI. This CDR3 has 16 amino acids. The trim removed 3 bases at V and 3 bases at J, leaving 1 base unmatched. In DNA form, the CDR3 reads TGTGCCAGCTCACCGGGACTAGCGGGGGGAACAGATACGCAGTATTTT. As protein: CASSPGLAGGTDTQYF.

J is TRBJ2-7 and V is TRBV5-5, with D unclear. Germline lookup yields CDR1 SGHKS and CDR2 YYEKEE (reference sequence). The V and J ends lost 4 bases and 2 bases respectively, with 19 bases between them. The CDR3 contains 16 residues. CDR3: CASSELPRIPAYEQYF. CDR3 DNA sequence: TGTGCCAGCAGCGAACTCCCCAGGATACCAGCCTACGAGCAGTACTTC.

This clone has only a few counts. The J gene is TRBJ1-5, the V gene TRBV2; tentative D call: TRBD1 (5 bases). CDR1 and CDR2 from the germline V gene are SNHLY and FYNNEI. The CDR3 contains 14 residues. V dropped 8 bases and J dropped 0 bases, with 11 bases sitting between them. Written as DNA, the CDR3 is TGTGCCAGCCGTGGGGGGGGTAGCAATCAGCCCCAGCATTTT. Translating gives CASRGGGSNQPQHF.

This clone came up once. This chain links TRBV12-5 with TRBJ1-3; no definite D call. This CDR3 is 17 amino acids long. The V gene lost 0 bases and the J gene lost 7 bases, with 19 bases spanning the gap. Germline assignment: CDR1 LGHNT and CDR2 FRNRAP. The CDR3 loop reads CASGLVVYGRTENTIYF. For the CDR3, the DNA is TGTGCTAGTGGTTTGGTAGTATATGGGAGAACCGAGAACACCATATATTTT.

The CDR3 protein is CASITRTGGPQPQHF. The CDR3 DNA is TGTGCCAGTATTACAAGGACAGGGGGCCCTCAGCCCCAGCATTTT. The chain joins TRBV19 to TRBJ1-5; 11 bases map to TRBD1. The CDR3 covers 15 residues. CDR1 LNHDA and CDR2 SQIVND come from the germline V gene (reference sequence). Losses at the gene ends were 7 bases for V and 6 bases for J; bases not matched to a gene: 8.

This chain connects TRBV28 to TRBJ1-5, with 10 bases identical to TRBD1. The V gene end was trimmed by 6 bases and the J gene end by 6 bases; junction bases not matched to a gene: 8. The CDR3 spans 15 residues. Germline CDR1 reads MDHEN; CDR2 reads SYDVKM. The CDR3 region has the DNA TGTGCCAGCAGCCTTGACAGGGGGCTCAGTCAGCCCCAGCATTTT. This codes for CASSLDRGLSQPQHF.

The CDR3 coding sequence is TGCGCCAGCAGTGAGGCTAGCGGGGGTATCTACGAGCAGTACTTC. Translation gives CASSEASGGIYEQYF. The chain has TRBV10-1 and TRBJ2-7, with 10 positions matching TRBD2. CDR1 is WNHNN, CDR2 SYGVQD, per germline (reference sequence). CDR3 size: 15 residues. The J segment lost 3 bases and the V segment lost 2 bases, leaving 4 bases of the junction unmatched.

This clone has only a few counts. The CDR3 bases are TGTGCCTCTACAGAAGCTAATTCACCCCTCCACTTT. Encoded protein: CASTEANSPLHF. The J gene is TRBJ1-6, the V gene TRBV10-3; unclear D gene. The CDR3 runs to 12 residues. V was shortened by 11 bases and J by 6 bases, with 11 bases between the two germline ends. CDR1 ENHRY and CDR2 SYGVKD come from the germline V gene.

The chain uses TRBV6-5 and TRBJ1-5; the D is unclear. The CDR3 has 15 amino acids. Germline V gives CDR1 MNHEY, CDR2 SVGAGI. Trimming took off 5 bases at V and 3 bases at J, with 14 bases between the two ends. The CDR3 region is CASSPAGGVNQPQHF. DNA of the CDR3: TGTGCCAGCAGTCCCGCGGGTGGGGTCAATCAGCCCCAGCATTTT.

The rearrangement uses TRBV7-9 and TRBJ1-6; 8 positions match TRBD1. Germline V lookup: CDR1 SEHNR, CDR2 FQNEAQ (reference sequence). This CDR3 spans 17 amino acids. Trimming took 4 bases from V and 5 from J; bases not matched to a gene: 10. CDR3 sequence: CASSSRDRLLNNSPLHF. The CDR3 nucleotides read TGTGCCAGCAGCTCCCGGGACAGGCTGCTAAATAATTCACCCCTCCACTTT.